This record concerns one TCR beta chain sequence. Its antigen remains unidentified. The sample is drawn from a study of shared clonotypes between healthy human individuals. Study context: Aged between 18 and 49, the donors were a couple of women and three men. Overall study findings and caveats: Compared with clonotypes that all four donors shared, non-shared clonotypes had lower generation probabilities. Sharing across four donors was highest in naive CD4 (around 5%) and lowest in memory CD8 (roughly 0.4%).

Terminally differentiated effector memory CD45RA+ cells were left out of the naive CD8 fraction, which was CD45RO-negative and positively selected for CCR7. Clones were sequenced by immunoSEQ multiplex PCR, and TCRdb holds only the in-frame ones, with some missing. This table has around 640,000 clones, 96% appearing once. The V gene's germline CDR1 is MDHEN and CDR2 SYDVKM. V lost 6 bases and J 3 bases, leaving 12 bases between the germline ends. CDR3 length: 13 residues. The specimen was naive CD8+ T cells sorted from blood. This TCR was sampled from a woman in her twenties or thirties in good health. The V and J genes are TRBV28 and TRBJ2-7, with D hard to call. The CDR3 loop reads CASSDLLVYEQYF. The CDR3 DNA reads TGTGCCAGCAGCGACCTCCTCGTCTACGAGCAGTACTTC.